These 23 T cell receptor beta chains share one sample of origin, sequenced in a study of blood T cell repertoires in COVID-19. Only in-frame clones appear in the TCRdb table, and some are missing; sequencing was by immunoSEQ multiplex PCR. The sample lists some 260,000 clones; 87% were seen once. The sample taken for sequencing was PBMCs or T cells enriched from blood (not recorded which). The receptors derive from a woman aged 25-40 years with acute COVID-19.

The chain employs TRBV29-1 and TRBJ1-2; D ambiguous. The CDR3 runs to 12 residues. Trimming cost V 3 bases and J 2 bases, with 7 bases left between them. The germline gives CDR1 SQVTM, CDR2 ANQGSEA. The CDR3 is CSVEGRNYGYTF. CDR3 coding DNA: TGCAGCGTTGAGGGGAGAAACTATGGCTACACCTTC.

The chain links TRBV6-1 to TRBJ2-7; D is perhaps TRBD1 (6 bases). CDR3 length equals 13 residues. Trimming cost V 6 bases and J 0 bases, with 9 bases left between them. Germline CDR1 is MNHNS and CDR2 is SASEGT. This CDR3 is CASRTGSSYEQYF. CDR3 bases: TGTGCCAGCAGGACAGGCTCCTCCTACGAGCAGTACTTC.

The genes are TRBV6-5 and TRBJ2-7; possibly TRBD2 for D (5 bases). Trimming pared 2 bases from V and 5 bases from J, leaving 10 bases between. The CDR3 is 13 amino acids. Germline CDR1 is MNHEY and CDR2 is SVGAGI. The CDR3 spells CASSYEGGDEQYF. The CDR3 bases are TGTGCCAGCAGTTACGAGGGCGGAGACGAGCAGTACTTC.

The CDR3 loop is CATSRVAGAGQNIQYF. CDR3 DNA: TGTGCCACCAGCAGAGTGGCAGGGGCCGGGCAAAACATTCAGTACTTC. The V and J genes are TRBV15 and TRBJ2-4; D possibly corresponds to TRBD1 (6 bases). Germline V gene sequence: CDR1 LNHNV, CDR2 YYDKDF (reference sequence). This CDR3 spans 16 amino acids. V lost 1 base and J 5 bases, leaving 15 bases between the germline ends.

The rearrangement links TRBV18 to TRBJ1-4; D remains unclear. The CDR3 covers 14 residues. The V and J ends lost 3 bases and 4 bases respectively, with 9 bases between them. Germline V gene data show CDR1 as KGHSH and CDR2 as LQKENI. The CDR3 bases are TGTGCCAGCTCACCGTGGGCTAATAATGAAAAACTGTTTTTT. Translating it yields CASSPWANNEKLFF.

The rearrangement joins TRBV28 to TRBJ2-5; D possibly corresponds to TRBD2 (6 bases). The CDR3 loop spans 12 amino acids. Germline V gene sequence: CDR1 MDHEN, CDR2 SYDVKM. Trimming shortened V by 6 bases and J by 5 bases, and 10 bases separated the two germline ends. CDR3 sequence: CASRAGSETQYF. CDR3 nucleotides: TGTGCCAGCAGGGCGGGGTCTGAGACCCAGTACTTC.

J is TRBJ2-7 and V is TRBV10-3, with TRBD1 matching over 8 bases. J was trimmed by 6 bases and V by 7 bases; bases with no gene match: 8. The CDR3 totals 13 residues. Germline V lookup: CDR1 ENHRY, CDR2 SYGVKD. Written as DNA, the CDR3 is TGTGCCATCAAGACAGGGGTATCGAGCGAGCAGTACTTC. Translated, it gives CAIKTGVSSEQYF.

This clone was found once. The chain is built from TRBV18 and TRBJ2-1, with TRBD2 identical over 11 bases. CDR1 and CDR2 (germline): KGHSH, LQKENI. Trimming cost V 5 bases and J 3 bases; bases outside gene matches: 3. The CDR3 is 15 residues long. CDR3 loop: CASSVGLADYNEQFF. CDR3 nucleotide sequence: TGTGCCAGCTCAGTGGGACTAGCGGACTACAATGAGCAGTTCTTC.

Notes on this clone: Sequence at one end of the junction differs from germline and may be a read error. V gene TRBV7-7 combines with J gene TRBJ2-5, with D perhaps matching TRBD1 or TRBD2 (5 bases each). This CDR3 comprises 14 residues. Germline CDR1 and CDR2: SSHAT and FNYEAQ (reference sequence). This chain's CDR3 is CASSLGEYQETQYF. CDR3 DNA: TGTGCTAGCAGCTTAGGGGAGTACCAAGAGACCCAGTACTTC.

CDR3 in DNA: TGTGCCAGCAGTTCGACTAGCAGGGAGACCCAGTACTTC. The encoded protein is CASSSTSRETQYF. The chain is built from TRBV12-3 or TRBV12-4 and TRBJ2-5; 7 nucleotides agree with TRBD2. The V gene end was trimmed by 4 bases and the J gene end by 5 bases; junction bases not matched to a gene: 4. The CDR3 is 13 residues long.

J is TRBJ2-6 and V is TRBV27; 12 nucleotides align to TRBD1. Unmatched junction bases numbered 8, after V lost 6 bases and J lost 2 bases. The V gene's germline CDR1 is MNHEY and CDR2 SMNVEV (reference sequence). CDR3 length: 18 amino acids. The CDR3 spells CASRWGGQGAPGANVLTF. The CDR3 DNA sequence: TGTGCCAGCAGGTGGGGGGGACAGGGGGCGCCTGGGGCCAACGTCCTGACTTTC.

V and J are TRBV5-1 and TRBJ2-2, with a possible D match to TRBD2 (5 bases). The CDR3 sequence is 14 residues long. The germline gives CDR1 SGHRS, CDR2 YFSETQ. Between the trimmed V and J ends, which lost 2 bases and 9 bases, there was a span of 14 bases. CDR3 sequence: CASSLQEGRRELFF. Here the CDR3 DNA reads TGCGCCAGCAGCTTACAAGAGGGAAGGAGGGAGCTGTTTTTT. The full variable domain, rest sourced from reference TRBV5-1 and TRBJ2-2, is KAGVTQTPRYLIKTRGQQVTLSCSPISGHRSVSWYQQTPGQGLQFLFEYFSETQRNKGNFPGRFSGRQFSNSRSEMNVSTLELGDSALYLCASSLQEGRRELFFGEGSRLTVL.

The genes are TRBV2 and TRBJ2-3; D not certain. Germline V gene sequence: CDR1 SNHLY, CDR2 FYNNEI. CDR3 length: 15 residues. With 3 bases removed from V and 1 base from J, the gap between germline ends came to 11 bases. The CDR3 coding sequence is TGTGCCAGCAGTGAGAGGAACGTTGGCACAGATACGCAGTATTTT. Protein: CASSERNVGTDTQYF. Complete variable domain (other parts from reference TRBV2 and TRBJ2-3): EPEVTQTPSHQVTQMGQEVILRCVPISNHLYFYWYRQILGQKVEFLVSFYNNEISEKSEIFDDQFSVERPDGSNFTLKIRSTKLEDSAMYFCASSERNVGTDTQYFGPGTRLTVL.

With regard to this clone: The sample has other DNA sequences that encode this CDR3 too. V gene TRBV28 combines with J gene TRBJ1-2, with D possibly matching TRBD1 (5 bases). Germline values: CDR1 MDHEN, CDR2 SYDVKM. V was shortened by 3 bases and J by 4 bases, with 9 bases between the two germline ends. The CDR3 extends over 13 amino acids. This CDR3 is CASSLGQGYGYTF. In nucleotides, the CDR3 is TGTGCCAGCAGTTTGGGGCAGGGCTATGGCTACACCTTC.

This clone was recorded once. The chain links TRBV2 to TRBJ2-7, with D tentatively TRBD1 (6 bases). Germline loops: CDR1 SNHLY, CDR2 FYNNEI. This CDR3 has 16 residues. The V and J ends lost 3 bases and 2 bases respectively, with 17 bases between them. The chain's CDR3 is CASSDTRQGRTYEQYF. The CDR3 DNA is TGTGCCAGCAGTGATACCAGGCAGGGGCGGACCTACGAGCAGTACTTC.

This chain links TRBV7-9 with TRBJ2-7; D remains unclear. CDR3 length equals 13 residues. The ends were cut back, 5 bases at V and 7 bases at J, with 15 bases in the middle. Germline V gene data show CDR1 as SEHNR and CDR2 as FQNEAQ (reference sequence). CDR3: CASSPSLVLEQYF. CDR3 DNA: TGTGCCAGCAGCCCGTCCCTAGTTTTGGAGCAGTACTTC.

The rearrangement joins TRBV5-1 to TRBJ1-2; possible D gene TRBD1, 5 bases. V lost 2 bases and J 4 bases, leaving 18 bases between the germline ends. CDR3 length: 16 amino acids. CDR1 is SGHRS, CDR2 YFSETQ, per germline. CDR3 nucleotides: TGCGCCAGCAGCTTCACGTTACAGGAGCCAATCTATGGCTACACCTTC. Residues: CASSFTLQEPIYGYTF. The complete variable domain, with remaining parts taken from reference TRBV5-1 and TRBJ1-2, reads KAGVTQTPRYLIKTRGQQVTLSCSPISGHRSVSWYQQTPGQGLQFLFEYFSETQRNKGNFPGRFSGRQFSNSRSEMNVSTLELGDSALYLCASSFTLQEPIYGYTFGSGTRLTVV.

The V gene is TRBV18, the J gene TRBJ2-5; a possible D gene is TRBD2 (5 bases). CDR1 and CDR2 (germline): KGHSH, LQKENI. CDR3 length: 11 residues. V lost 5 bases, J lost 4 bases, and 5 bases lay in between. For the CDR3, the DNA is TGTGCCAGCTCAGGGAGAGAGACCCAGTACTTC. The encoded protein is CASSGRETQYF.

This chain links TRBV7-2 with TRBJ2-3; 10 bases map to TRBD2. CDR1 is SGHTA and CDR2 is FQGNSA in the germline V gene. V was pared by 0 bases and J by 0 bases, with 3 bases of the junction left unmatched. The CDR3 spans 17 residues. CDR3 sequence reads: CASSLAPTSGSTDTQYF. The CDR3, as DNA: TGTGCCAGCAGCTTAGCACCGACTAGCGGGAGCACAGATACGCAGTATTTT. Drawing the rest from reference TRBV7-2 and TRBJ2-3, the complete variable domain is GAGVSQSPSNKVTEKGKDVELRCDPISGHTALYWYRQSLGQGLEFLIYFQGNSAPDKSGLPSDRFSAERTGGSVSTLTIQRTQQEDSAVYLCASSLAPTSGSTDTQYFGPGTRLTVL.

This chain connects TRBV15 to TRBJ2-2; D unclear. CDR1 LNHNV and CDR2 YYDKDF come from the germline V gene (reference sequence). The length of the CDR3 is 13 residues. The ends were cut back, 3 bases at V and 3 bases at J, with 5 bases in the middle. DNA for the CDR3: TGTGCCACCAGCAGTGAGTACACCGGGGAGCTGTTTTTT. It codes for CATSSEYTGELFF.

The chain couples TRBV19 to TRBJ2-3; no reliable D call. The ends were cut back, 7 bases at V and 0 bases at J, with 11 bases in the middle. The CDR3 is 14 residues long. Per germline, CDR1 LNHDA and CDR2 SQIVND (reference sequence). The CDR3 sequence is CASKPTTSTDTQYF. CDR3 nucleotides: TGTGCCAGTAAGCCCACGACTAGCACAGATACGCAGTATTTT.

This clone was observed a handful of times. This CDR3 reads CASSSSQARYEQYF. The DNA of the CDR3 is TGTGCCAGTAGTTCCTCTCAGGCTCGCTACGAGCAGTACTTC. V is TRBV19 and J is TRBJ2-7, with D unclear. V shed 5 bases and J shed 3 bases, with 14 bases lying between them. The CDR3 length is 14 residues. Germline CDR1 LNHDA, CDR2 SQIVND (reference sequence).

This chain connects TRBV19 to TRBJ1-6; D is unresolved. CDR1 is LNHDA and CDR2 is SQIVND in the germline V gene (reference sequence). The V end lost 6 bases, the J end lost 7 bases, and 4 bases lay between the germline ends. This CDR3 has 11 amino acids. CDR3 region: CASSQNSPLHF. CDR3 nucleotides: TGTGCCAGTAGCCAAAATTCACCCCTCCACTTT.